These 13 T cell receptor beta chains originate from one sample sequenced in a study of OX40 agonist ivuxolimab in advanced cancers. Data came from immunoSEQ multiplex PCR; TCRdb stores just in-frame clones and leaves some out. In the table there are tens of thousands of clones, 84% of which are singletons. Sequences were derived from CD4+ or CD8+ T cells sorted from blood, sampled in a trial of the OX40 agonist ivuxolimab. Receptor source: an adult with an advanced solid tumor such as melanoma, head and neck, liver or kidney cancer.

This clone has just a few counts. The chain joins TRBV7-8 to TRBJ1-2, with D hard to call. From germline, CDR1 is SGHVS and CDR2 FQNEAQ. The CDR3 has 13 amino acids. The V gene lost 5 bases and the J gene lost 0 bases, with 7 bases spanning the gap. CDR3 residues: CASSLGPNYGYTF. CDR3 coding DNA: TGTGCCAGCAGCCTGGGCCCTAACTATGGCTACACCTTC. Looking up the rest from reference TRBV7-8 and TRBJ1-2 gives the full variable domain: GAGVSQSPRYKVAKRGQDVALRCDPISGHVSLFWYQQALGQGPEFLTYFQNEAQLDKSGLPSDRFFAERPEGSVSTLKIQRTQQEDSAVYLCASSLGPNYGYTFGSGTRLTVV.

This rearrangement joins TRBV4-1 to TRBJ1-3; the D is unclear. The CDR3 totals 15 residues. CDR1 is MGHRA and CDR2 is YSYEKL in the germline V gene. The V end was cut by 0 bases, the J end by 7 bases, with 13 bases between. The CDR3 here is CASSQESGISNTIYF. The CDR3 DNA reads TGCGCCAGCAGCCAAGAAAGCGGGATCTCCAACACCATATATTTT.

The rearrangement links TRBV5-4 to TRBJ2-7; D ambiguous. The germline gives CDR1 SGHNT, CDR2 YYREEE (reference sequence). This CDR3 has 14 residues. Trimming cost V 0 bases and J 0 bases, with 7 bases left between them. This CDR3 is CASSLAWGSYEQYF. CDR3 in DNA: TGTGCCAGCAGCTTGGCCTGGGGCTCCTACGAGCAGTACTTC.

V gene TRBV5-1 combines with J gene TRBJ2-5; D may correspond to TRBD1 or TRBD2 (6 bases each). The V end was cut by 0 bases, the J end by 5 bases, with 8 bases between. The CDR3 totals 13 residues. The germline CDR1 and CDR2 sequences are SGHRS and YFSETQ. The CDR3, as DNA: TGCGCCAGCAGCTTGGGAGGGGGGGAGACCCAGTACTTC. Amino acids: CASSLGGGETQYF.

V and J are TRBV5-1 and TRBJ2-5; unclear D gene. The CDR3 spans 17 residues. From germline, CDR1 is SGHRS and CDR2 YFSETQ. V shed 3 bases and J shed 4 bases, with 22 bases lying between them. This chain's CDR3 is CASSWTGLMAGPETQYF. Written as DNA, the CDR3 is TGCGCCAGCAGCTGGACCGGGTTAATGGCTGGGCCAGAGACCCAGTACTTC.

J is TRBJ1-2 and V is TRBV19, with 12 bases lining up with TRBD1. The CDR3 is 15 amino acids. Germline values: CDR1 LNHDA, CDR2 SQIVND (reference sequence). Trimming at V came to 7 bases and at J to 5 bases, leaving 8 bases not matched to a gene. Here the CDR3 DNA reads TGTGCCAGTATGAGTCGGGACAGGGGGCCGTATGGCTACACCTTC. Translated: CASMSRDRGPYGYTF.

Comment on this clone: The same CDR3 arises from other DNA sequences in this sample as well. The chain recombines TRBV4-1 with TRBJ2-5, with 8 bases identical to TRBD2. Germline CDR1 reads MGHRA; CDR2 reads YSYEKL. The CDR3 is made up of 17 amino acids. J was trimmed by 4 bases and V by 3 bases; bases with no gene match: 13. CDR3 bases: TGCGCCAGCAGCCAGGACTGGACCGGGGGGGCCCTAGAGACCCAGTACTTC. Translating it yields CASSQDWTGGALETQYF.

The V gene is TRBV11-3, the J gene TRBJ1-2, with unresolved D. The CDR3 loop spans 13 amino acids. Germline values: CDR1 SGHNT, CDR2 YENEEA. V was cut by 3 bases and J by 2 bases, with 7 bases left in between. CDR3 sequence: CASSFGENYGYTF. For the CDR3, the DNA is TGTGCCAGCAGCTTTGGGGAGAACTATGGCTACACCTTC.

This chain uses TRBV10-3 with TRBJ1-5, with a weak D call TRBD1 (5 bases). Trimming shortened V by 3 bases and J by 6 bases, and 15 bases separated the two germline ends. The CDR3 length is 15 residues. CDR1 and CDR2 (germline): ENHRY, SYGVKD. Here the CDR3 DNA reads TGTGCCATCAGTGACGGGCAGGGAGCAGGTCAGCCCCAGCATTTT. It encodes CAISDGQGAGQPQHF.

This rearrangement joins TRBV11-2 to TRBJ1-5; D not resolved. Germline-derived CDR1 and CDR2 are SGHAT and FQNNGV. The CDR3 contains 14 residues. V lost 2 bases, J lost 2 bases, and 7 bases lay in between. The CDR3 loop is CASSLSGGNQPQHF. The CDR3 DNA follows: TGTGCCAGCAGCTTAAGTGGCGGCAATCAGCCCCAGCATTTT.

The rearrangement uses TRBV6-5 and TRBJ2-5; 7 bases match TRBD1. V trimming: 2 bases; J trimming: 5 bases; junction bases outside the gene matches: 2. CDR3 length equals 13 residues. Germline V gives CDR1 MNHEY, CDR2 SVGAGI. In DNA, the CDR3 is TGTGCCAGCAGTTACGGCAGGGGGGAGACCCAGTACTTC. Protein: CASSYGRGETQYF.

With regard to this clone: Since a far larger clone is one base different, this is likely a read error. As DNA, the CDR3 is TGCAGCCTCGGGGAGCTTCAAGAGACCCAGTACTTC. The encoded protein is CSLGELQETQYF. The chain combines TRBV29-1 with TRBJ2-5; TRBD2 might be the D (5 bases). The CDR3 extends over 12 amino acids. V shed 8 bases and J shed 2 bases, with 12 bases lying between them. The germline CDR1 and CDR2 sequences are SQVTM and ANQGSEA.

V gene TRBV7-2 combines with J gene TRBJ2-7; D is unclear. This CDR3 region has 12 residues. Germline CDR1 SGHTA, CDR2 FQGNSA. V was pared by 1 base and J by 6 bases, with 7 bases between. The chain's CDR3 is CASSLGRGEQYF. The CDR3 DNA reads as TGTGCCAGCAGCTTAGGTCGCGGCGAGCAGTACTTC.